A single sample gave rise to the 29 T cell receptor beta chains below, sequenced in a study of early T cells in non-severe SARS-CoV-2 infection. A single record per CDR3 protein comes from TCRdb applying MiXCR to the 5' RACE reads. Among roughly 53,000 distinct CDR3 sequences listed, around 12% were seen once. The sequenced sample was whole blood, obtained at baseline. The receptor set was obtained from an adult who was a healthcare worker with PCR-confirmed SARS-CoV-2 infection or an uninfected control (not recorded which).

The rearrangement links TRBV24-1 to TRBJ2-2; weak D call: TRBD2 (6 bases). V lost 8 bases and J lost 1, with 7 bases in between. CDR1 and CDR2 from the germline V gene are KGHDR and SFDVKD. The CDR3 is 13 amino acids. The CDR3 is CATMEGNTGELFF. The CDR3 coding sequence is TGTGCCACCATGGAGGGGAACACCGGGGAGCTGTTTTTT.

The chain links TRBV3-2 to TRBJ1-1; TRBD1 was called by the table and not checked on the DNA. TRBV3-2 is noted as a pseudogene. The CDR3 is 17 residues long. The CDR3 protein is CASSQVGDRAFDTEAFF. CDR3 DNA sequence: TGTGCCAGCAGCCAAGTAGGTGACAGGGCTTTTGACACTGAAGCTTTCTTT.

This clonotype appeared a few times. V usage is TRBV6-4 and J usage is TRBJ2-3; TRBD2 aligns across 8 bases. V lost 0 bases, J lost 4 bases, and 3 bases stayed unmatched. The CDR3 extends over 15 amino acids. Germline lookup yields CDR1 MRHNA and CDR2 SNTAGT. CDR3 sequence: CASSDSTGGADTQYF. The DNA for the CDR3 is TGTGCCAGCAGTGACTCGACCGGGGGGGCAGATACGCAGTATTTT.

The J gene is TRBJ2-7, the V gene TRBV21-1. TRBV21-1 is shown as a pseudogene. This CDR3 comprises 13 residues. This CDR3 is CATWHWVDYEQYF. The CDR3 region has the DNA TGTGCCACTTGGCATTGGGTTGACTACGAGCAGTACTTC.

V and J are TRBV7-2 and TRBJ2-7; 9 bases fit TRBD1. The CDR3 is 14 residues long. CDR1 is SGHTA and CDR2 is FQGNSA in the germline V gene. Losses at the gene ends were 6 bases for V and 3 bases for J; bases not matched to a gene: 6. The CDR3 bases are TGTGCCAGCAGGCCCGGGACAGGGTTCTACGAGCAGTACTTC. It encodes CASRPGTGFYEQYF.

In its sample, this clonotype was seen many times. For the CDR3, the DNA is TGCGCCAGCAGCTTAGCCGGGACAGTCTCTGGAAACACCATATATTTT. Translating it yields CASSLAGTVSGNTIYF. The chain links TRBV5-1 to TRBJ1-3; TRBD1 agrees at 7 bases. CDR1 is SGHRS, CDR2 YFSETQ, per germline. The CDR3 sequence is 16 residues long. The junction had 5 bases not matched to a gene; V was cut back by 2 bases and J by 0 bases.

This chain joins TRBV29-1 and TRBJ2-2, with D maybe TRBD2 (5 bases). This CDR3 has 14 residues. Germline CDR1 SQVTM, CDR2 ANQGSEA. Trimming cost V 5 bases and J 6 bases, with 16 bases left between them. In DNA, the CDR3 is TGCAGCGTTTCTAACGGGAAGGGTGCCGGGGAGCTGTTTTTT. Residues: CSVSNGKGAGELFF.

The V and J genes are TRBV16 and TRBJ2-1; tentatively, D is TRBD2 (5 bases). Germline assignment: CDR1 KGHSY and CDR2 FQNENV. The V end lost 7 bases, the J end lost 8 bases, and 18 bases lay between the germline ends. The CDR3 totals 14 residues. The CDR3 nucleotides are TGTGCCAGCAAGCCTAGCTGGGGTCGGGATGAGCAGTTCTTC. Translated, it gives CASKPSWGRDEQFF.

The chain has TRBV24-1 and TRBJ2-2; a weak D match, TRBD2 (5 bases). The V end lost 4 bases, the J end lost 1 base, and 21 bases lay between the germline ends. This CDR3 has 19 amino acids. Germline values: CDR1 KGHDR, CDR2 SFDVKD. The CDR3 region is CATSETLPRVPENTGELFF. CDR3 sequence (DNA): TGTGCCACCAGTGAGACTCTCCCGCGGGTCCCAGAGAACACCGGGGAGCTGTTTTTT.

In this sample, this clonotype turned up a few times. An end of the junction does not agree with germline; a read error may underlie this. V is TRBV7-9 and J is TRBJ2-1, with D possibly being TRBD2 (6 bases). This CDR3 contains 15 residues. Germline CDR1 SEHNR, CDR2 FQNEAQ (reference sequence). DNA of the CDR3: TGTGCCAGCAGCATAGCGGCGAGGTCCTACAATGAGCAGTTCTTC. Translating gives CASSIAARSYNEQFF. The full variable domain, rest sourced from reference TRBV7-9 and TRBJ2-1, is DTGVSQNPRHKITKRGQNVTFRCDPISEHNRLYWYRQTLGQGPEFLTYFQNEAQLEKSRLLSDRFSAERPKGSFSTLEIQRTEQGDSAMYLCASSIAARSYNEQFFGPGTRLTVL.

This clonotype was seen repeatedly, ten times or more. J is TRBJ2-1 and V is TRBV7-8; D unclear. CDR3 length: 13 amino acids. Trimming shortened V by 2 bases and J by 4 bases, and 6 bases separated the two germline ends. CDR1 SGHVS and CDR2 FQNEAQ come from the germline V gene. The CDR3 loop reads CASSLTHYNEQFF. The DNA of the CDR3 is TGTGCCAGCAGCTTAACACATTACAATGAGCAGTTCTTC.

V and J are TRBV29-1 and TRBJ2-2; 12 nucleotides align to TRBD2. CDR3 length: 13 amino acids. V was clipped by 7 bases and J by 7 bases; unmatched bases: 4. The V gene's germline CDR1 is SQVTM and CDR2 ANQGSEA. CDR3 sequence: CSGTSGRSGELFF. The CDR3 region has the DNA TGCAGCGGAACTAGCGGGAGGAGCGGGGAGCTGTTTTTT.

In this sample, this clonotype turned up a few times. The chain has TRBV7-2 and TRBJ1-2, with a tentative D call TRBD1 (5 bases). This CDR3 spans 15 amino acids. Deletions cut 1 base from V and 5 bases from J, with 14 bases between. The germline CDR1 and CDR2 sequences are SGHTA and FQGNSA. CDR3 DNA: TGTGCCAGCAGCTTAGATGACAGACCAATTTATGGCTACACCTTC. Encoded protein: CASSLDDRPIYGYTF.

The chain couples TRBV20-1 to TRBJ2-1; D ambiguous. Trimming left V 3 bases short and J 3 bases short, with 9 bases between. The CDR3 is 13 residues long. CDR1 is DFQATT, CDR2 SNEGSKA, per germline (reference sequence). The DNA for the CDR3 is TGCAGTGCTAGCCCCCAAATCTACAATGAGCAGTTCTTC. Protein product: CSASPQIYNEQFF.

The table lists this clonotype with a few counts. CDR3 protein: CSTSQTGITDTQYF. CDR3 DNA: TGCAGTACCTCACAGACAGGGATCACAGATACGCAGTATTTT. This chain uses TRBV20-1 with TRBJ2-3, with 7 nucleotides matching TRBD1. The CDR3 is made up of 14 amino acids. Germline assignment: CDR1 DFQATT and CDR2 SNEGSKA (reference sequence). The V and J ends lost 8 bases and 2 bases, in that order; junction bases with no gene match: 10.

This chain uses TRBV20-1 with TRBJ2-2; tentative D call: TRBD2 (6 bases). Germline loops: CDR1 DFQATT, CDR2 SNEGSKA (reference sequence). The CDR3 totals 12 residues. Trimming took 7 bases from V and 7 from J, leaving 13 bases between them. CDR3 in amino acids: CSVRGRGGELFF. The CDR3 region has the DNA TGCAGTGTGCGGGGCCGCGGCGGGGAGCTGTTTTTT.

J is TRBJ1-2 and V is TRBV5-4; 9 nucleotides match TRBD1. Germline CDR1 is SGHNT and CDR2 is YYREEE (reference sequence). The CDR3 is 17 amino acids. V shed 0 bases, J shed 2 bases, and the junction held 8 bases outside the gene matches. CDR3 DNA sequence: TGTGCCAGCAGCTTGGCCCGCGGAACAGGGGGCAACTATGGCTACACCTTC. Translated: CASSLARGTGGNYGYTF.

This clonotype occurred many times. The chain uses TRBV28 and TRBJ2-6; D gene ambiguous. The CDR3 is made up of 16 amino acids. Germline assignment: CDR1 MDHEN and CDR2 SYDVKM. The V and J ends lost 3 bases and 0 bases respectively, with 9 bases between them. The CDR3 loop is CASSFWRSSGANVLTF. In DNA, the CDR3 is TGTGCCAGCAGTTTCTGGCGGAGCTCTGGGGCCAACGTCCTGACTTTC. Looking up the rest from reference TRBV28 and TRBJ2-6 gives the full variable domain: DVKVTQSSRYLVKRTGEKVFLECVQDMDHENMFWYRQDPGLGLRLIYFSYDVKMKEKGDIPEGYSVSREKKERFSLILESASTNQTSMYLCASSFWRSSGANVLTFGAGSRLTVL.

This clonotype was recorded many times. The genes are TRBV7-8 and TRBJ2-1, with D unresolved. The CDR3 consists of 15 residues. CDR1 SGHVS and CDR2 FQNEAQ come from the germline V gene. The ends were cut back, 0 bases at V and 0 bases at J, with 6 bases in the middle. The CDR3 DNA sequence: TGTGCCAGCAGCTTAGCCAGGAGCTCCTACAATGAGCAGTTCTTC. Its protein is CASSLARSSYNEQFF.

By proportion, this clonotype is medium-sized (0.01 to 0.1%). The chain combines TRBV29-1 with TRBJ1-1; tentative D call: TRBD1 (5 bases). Trimming stripped 4 bases from V and 1 base from J, with 10 bases between. Germline loops: CDR1 SQVTM, CDR2 ANQGSEA. The CDR3 contains 13 residues. The CDR3 sequence is CSVARQPNTEAFF. The CDR3 nucleotides read TGCAGCGTTGCTCGACAGCCGAACACTGAAGCTTTCTTT.

This chain joins TRBV6-6 and TRBJ2-3; 9 positions agree with TRBD2. Looked up from germline, CDR1 is MNHNY and CDR2 is SVGAGI (reference sequence). Trimming removed 4 bases from V and 6 bases from J; junction bases left unmatched: 11. The CDR3 consists of 16 residues. CDR3 coding DNA: TGTGCCAGCAGTTTACCCAGCGGGAGGAATGCGGATACGCAGTATTTT. Its protein product is CASSLPSGRNADTQYF.

The rearrangement uses TRBV11-2 and TRBJ1-3; 9 bases align to TRBD1. The germline V gene encodes CDR1 SGHAT and CDR2 FQNNGV. The V gene end was trimmed by 5 bases and the J gene end by 0 bases; junction bases not matched to a gene: 5. The CDR3 loop spans 16 amino acids. DNA for the CDR3: TGTGCCAGCAGCGTCCGGGACAGGGCCTCTGGAAACACCATATATTTT. It encodes CASSVRDRASGNTIYF.

This clonotype was observed many times. V and J are TRBV2 and TRBJ2-3; the match to TRBD2 covers 9 bases. CDR3 length: 13 residues. CDR1 and CDR2 from the germline V gene are SNHLY and FYNNEI. V dropped 8 bases and J dropped 3; count of bases not matched to a gene: 3. The DNA for the CDR3 is TGTGCCAGCCGGGGACTAGCAACAGATACGCAGTATTTT. Translation gives CASRGLATDTQYF.

A few counts support this clonotype. CDR3 in DNA: TGTGCCAGCAGACAGCGGGAGCTTGAGCAGTTCTTC. It is translated as CASRQRELEQFF. The chain carries TRBV6-2 or TRBV6-3 and TRBJ2-1, with 8 bases aligning to TRBD2. Germline V gene data show CDR1 as MNHEY and CDR2 as SVGEGT. Trimming at V came to 6 bases and at J to 9 bases, leaving 4 bases not matched to a gene. CDR3 length equals 12 residues.

This clonotype was counted many times. The chain links TRBV29-1 to TRBJ2-1, with a tentative D call TRBD2 (5 bases). The CDR3 has 10 amino acids. The germline V and J ends were trimmed by 7 bases and 11 bases, with 12 bases remaining between them. The germline gives CDR1 SQVTM, CDR2 ANQGSEA. The CDR3 sequence: CSGLRVQQFF. The CDR3 bases are TGCAGCGGACTACGGGTTCAGCAGTTCTTC.

This clonotype was seen ten or more times. The rearrangement uses TRBV20-1 and TRBJ2-7; perhaps TRBD2 as D (6 bases). CDR1 and CDR2 (germline): DFQATT, SNEGSKA (reference sequence). V lost 3 bases and J 7 bases, leaving 22 bases between the germline ends. The CDR3 runs to 15 residues. This chain's CDR3 is CSASRRERGPREQYF. In DNA form, the CDR3 reads TGCAGTGCTAGTAGGAGGGAGAGGGGTCCTAGGGAGCAGTACTTC.

This clonotype was found a few times. The rearrangement uses TRBV27 and TRBJ1-6; D is ambiguous. The length of the CDR3 is 16 residues. Germline V CDR1 and CDR2: MNHEY, SMNVEV (reference sequence). V shed 0 bases and J shed 0 bases, with 6 bases lying between them. Written as DNA, the CDR3 is TGTGCCAGCAGTTTATCGGAGAGCTCCTATAATTCACCCCTCCACTTT. It yields the protein CASSLSESSYNSPLHF.

This clonotype was counted a single time. The V call is TRBV13, the J call TRBJ1-6, with a possible D match to TRBD1 (5 bases). V gave up 4 bases and J gave up 11 bases, with 18 bases separating them. The CDR3 runs 15 residues. CDR1 is PRHDT and CDR2 is FYEKMQ in the germline V gene (reference sequence). CDR3 residues: CASSSMGRDETPLHF. The DNA for the CDR3 is TGTGCCAGCAGCTCGATGGGGCGCGACGAAACACCCCTCCACTTT.

This clonotype was found many times. The CDR3 sequence: CSARAPPPRPQHF. The CDR3 nucleotides read TGCAGTGCTAGAGCGCCGCCGCCTCGGCCCCAGCATTTT. The rearrangement joins TRBV20-1 to TRBJ1-5, with D unclear. V lost 1 base and J lost 9, with 13 bases in between. The germline CDR1 and CDR2 sequences are DFQATT and SNEGSKA (reference sequence). The CDR3 totals 13 residues.